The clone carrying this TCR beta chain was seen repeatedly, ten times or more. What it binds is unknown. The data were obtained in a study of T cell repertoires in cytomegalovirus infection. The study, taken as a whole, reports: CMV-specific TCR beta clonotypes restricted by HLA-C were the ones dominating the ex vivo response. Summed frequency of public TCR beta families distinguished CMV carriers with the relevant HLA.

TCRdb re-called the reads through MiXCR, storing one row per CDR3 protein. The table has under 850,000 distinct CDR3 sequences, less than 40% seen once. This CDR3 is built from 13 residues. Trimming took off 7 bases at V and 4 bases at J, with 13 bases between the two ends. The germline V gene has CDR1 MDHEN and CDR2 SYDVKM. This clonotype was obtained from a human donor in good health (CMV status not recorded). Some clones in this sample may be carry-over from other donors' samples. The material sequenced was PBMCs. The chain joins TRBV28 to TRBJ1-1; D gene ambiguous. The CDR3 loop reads CASMLYSSTEAFF. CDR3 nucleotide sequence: TGTGCCAGCATGCTTTATTCCAGCACTGAAGCTTTCTTT.